The source of this T cell receptor (beta chain) is a study of T cell changes during pregnancy in multiple sclerosis. CDR1 is SGHRS and CDR2 is YFSETQ in the germline V gene. V was trimmed by 3 bases and J by 1 base, leaving 10 bases between them. The CDR3 has 15 residues. Sequencing used immunoSEQ multiplex PCR; TCRdb keeps in-frame clones, though not all of them. The table records 55,000 to 85,000 clones, about nine tenths of them present only once. The gene calls are TRBV5-1 and TRBJ1-4, with a tentative D call TRBD1 (6 bases). The clonotype originates from a female donor with multiple sclerosis, enrolled in a pregnancy study. Sequenced material: peripheral blood, taken in the third trimester of pregnancy. CDR3: CASSSTGLTNEKLFF. CDR3 DNA sequence: TGCGCCAGCAGCTCAACAGGGTTAACTAATGAAAAACTGTTTTTT. Complete variable domain (other parts from reference TRBV5-1 and TRBJ1-4): KAGVTQTPRYLIKTRGQQVTLSCSPISGHRSVSWYQQTPGQGLQFLFEYFSETQRNKGNFPGRFSGRQFSNSRSEMNVSTLELGDSALYLCASSSTGLTNEKLFFGSGTQLSVL.